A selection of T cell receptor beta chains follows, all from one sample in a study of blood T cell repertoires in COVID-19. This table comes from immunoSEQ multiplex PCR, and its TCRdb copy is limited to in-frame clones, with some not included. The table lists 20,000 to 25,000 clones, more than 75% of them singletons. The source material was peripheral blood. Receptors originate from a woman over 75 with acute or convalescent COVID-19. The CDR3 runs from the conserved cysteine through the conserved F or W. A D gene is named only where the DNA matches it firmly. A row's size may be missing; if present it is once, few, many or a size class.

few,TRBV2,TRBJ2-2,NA,TGTGCCAGCAGTTCCGACAGGTACACCGGGGAGCTGTTTTTT,CASSSDRYTGELFF
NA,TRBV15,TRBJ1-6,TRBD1,TGTGCCACCAGCAGAGCAATGGACAGGGGATCATCACCCCTCCACTTT,CATSRAMDRGSSPLHF
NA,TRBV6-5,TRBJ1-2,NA,TGTGCCAGCAGCCTAAGGGCGACAGCCTTCTATGGCTACACCTTC,CASSLRATAFYGYTF
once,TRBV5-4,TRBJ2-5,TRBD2,TGTGCCAGCAGCCGCGGGGGACTCTACCAAGAGACCCAGTACTTC,CASSRGGLYQETQYF
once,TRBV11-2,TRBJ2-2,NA,TGTGCCAGCAGCTTAGAACGAGCAGGGGGGCCAAGGGAGCTGTTTTTT,CASSLERAGGPRELFF
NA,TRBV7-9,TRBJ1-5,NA,TGTGCCAGCAGCTTAAAGGGGCCCAATCAGCCCCAGCATTTT,CASSLKGPNQPQHF
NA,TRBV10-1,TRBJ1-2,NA,TGCGCCAGCAGGGGGGGGTGGGTAGGCTATGGCTACACCTTC,CASRGGWVGYGYTF
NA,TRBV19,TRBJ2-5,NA,TGTGCCAGTAGTATGATGGGCGAGCAAACCCAGTACTTC,CASSMMGEQTQYF
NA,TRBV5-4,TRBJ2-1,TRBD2,TGTGCCAGCAGCTTGGGTCTAGCGGGAGACCTTGAGCAGTTCTTC,CASSLGLAGDLEQFF
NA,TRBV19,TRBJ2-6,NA,TGTGCCAGTAGTATCGCCCGCGGTATGGTCTCTGGGGCCAACGTCCTGACTTTC,CASSIARGMVSGANVLTF
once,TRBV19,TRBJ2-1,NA,TGTGCCAGTACGACGGGATACAATGAGCAGTTCTTC,CASTTGYNEQFF
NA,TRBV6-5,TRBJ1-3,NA,TGTGCCAGCAGTTACTCGGAGGTGCGGACTGGAAACACCATATATTTT,CASSYSEVRTGNTIYF
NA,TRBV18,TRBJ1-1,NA,TGTGCCAGCTCACCACCGAATCGGGGGGGCAACTTAGCTTTCTTT,CASSPPNRGGNLAFF
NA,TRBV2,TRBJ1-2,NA,TGTGCCAGCAGTGTAACCGAGTTAGCTAACTATGGCTACACCTTC,CASSVTELANYGYTF
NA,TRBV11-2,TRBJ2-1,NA,TGTGCCAGCAGCTTAGGGCCGCGCGGCCACAATGAGCAGTTCTTC,CASSLGPRGHNEQFF
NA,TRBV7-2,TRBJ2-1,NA,TGTGCCAGCAGCTCTACAGGGGGGGGCTACAATGAGCAGTTCTTC,CASSSTGGGYNEQFF
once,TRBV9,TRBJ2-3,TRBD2,TGTGCCAGCAGCGCGGGCGGGGGGAGGACAGATACGCAGTATTTT,CASSAGGGRTDTQYF
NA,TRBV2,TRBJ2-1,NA,TGTGCCAGCAGTAGGTCGGGAGTGTGGGCTGAGCAGTTCTTC,CASSRSGVWAEQFF
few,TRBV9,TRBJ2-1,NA,TGTGCCAGCAGCAGAGGGGAGGTCTGGCAGTTCTTC,CASSRGEVWQFF
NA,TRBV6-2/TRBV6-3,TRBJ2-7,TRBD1,TGTGCCAGCAGTTACTCGGGACAGGGGAGGGAGCAGTACTTC,CASSYSGQGREQYF
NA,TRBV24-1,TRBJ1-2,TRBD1,TGTGCCACCAGTGATGGGACAGGACCGAACTATGGCTACACCTTC,CATSDGTGPNYGYTF
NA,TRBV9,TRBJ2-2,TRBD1,TGTGCCAGCAGCGTAGAGGCAGGGGGCCGCACCGGGGAGCTGTTTTTT,CASSVEAGGRTGELFF
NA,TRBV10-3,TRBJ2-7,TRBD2,TGTGCCATCAGTGTTGGGAGCGGGAGGTCCTACGAGCAGTACTTC,CAISVGSGRSYEQYF
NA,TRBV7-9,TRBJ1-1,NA,TGTGCCAGCAGCTTATCGGGGTACACTGAAGCTTTCTTT,CASSLSGYTEAFF
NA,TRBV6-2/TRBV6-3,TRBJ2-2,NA,TGTGCCAGCAGCCGACTTTTACTAGGTACCGGGGAGCTGTTTTTT,CASSRLLLGTGELFF
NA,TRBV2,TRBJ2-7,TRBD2,TGTGCCAGCAGTCGTCTAGCGGGGGCCTCCTACGAGCAGTACTTC,CASSRLAGASYEQYF
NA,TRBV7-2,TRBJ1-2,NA,TGTGCCAGCAGCGATACAGGCTATGGCTACACCTTC,CASSDTGYGYTF
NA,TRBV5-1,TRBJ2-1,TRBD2,TGCGCCAGCAGACCGAATACCGGGACTAGCGGGGGTAATGAGCAGTTCTTC,CASRPNTGTSGGNEQFF
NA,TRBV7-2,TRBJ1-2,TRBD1,TGTGCCAGCAGCTCGGGACAGACTACTTGGGGCTACACCTTC,CASSSGQTTWGYTF
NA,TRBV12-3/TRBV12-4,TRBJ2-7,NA,TGTGCCAGCAGGAGACACTACGAGCAGTACTTC,CASRRHYEQYF
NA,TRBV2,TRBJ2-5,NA,TGTGCCAGCAGCCGACTAGGGGGCGAGACCCAGTACTTC,CASSRLGGETQYF
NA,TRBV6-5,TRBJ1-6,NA,TGTGCCAGCAGCAGAACAGGGAATTCACCCCTCCACTTT,CASSRTGNSPLHF
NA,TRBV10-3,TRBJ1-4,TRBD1,TGTGCCATCAGGGGACAGGTCGGTGAAAAACTGTTTTTT,CAIRGQVGEKLFF
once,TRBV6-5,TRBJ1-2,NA,TGTGCCAGCAGTTACTCCCCTACTAACTATGGCTACACCTTC,CASSYSPTNYGYTF
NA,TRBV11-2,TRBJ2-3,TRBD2,TGTGCCAGCAGCTTAGTCCGGACTAGCGGCACAGATACGCAGTATTTT,CASSLVRTSGTDTQYF
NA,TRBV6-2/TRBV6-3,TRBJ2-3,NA,TGTGCCAGCAGTTACTCCGGGGGACCCTACTCCACAGATACGCAGTATTTT,CASSYSGGPYSTDTQYF
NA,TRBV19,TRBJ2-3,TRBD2,TGTGCCAGTACGACTAGCGCAAGCACAGATACGCAGTATTTT,CASTTSASTDTQYF
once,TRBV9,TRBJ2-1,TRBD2,TGTGCCAGCAGCCTTCGGGGGGACAATGAGCAGTTCTTC,CASSLRGDNEQFF
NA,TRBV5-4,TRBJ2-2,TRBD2,TGTGCCAGCAGCTTGCTGCGGGGGGGCCGGGCCGGGGAGCTGTTTTTT,CASSLLRGGRAGELFF
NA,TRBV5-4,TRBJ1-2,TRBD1,TGTGCCAGCAATTTCGTAGGACAGGGGACCTATGGCTACACCTTC,CASNFVGQGTYGYTF
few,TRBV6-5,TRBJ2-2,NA,TGTGCCAGCAGTTACCGACAGGACACCGGGGAGCTGTTTTTT,CASSYRQDTGELFF
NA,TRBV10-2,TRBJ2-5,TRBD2,TGCGCCAGCACCTCGCTAGCGGGGGCAATTGGGACCCAGTACTTC,CASTSLAGAIGTQYF
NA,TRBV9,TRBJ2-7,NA,TGTGCCAGCAGCGTATCAGTCCTAGCCTACGAGCAGTACTTC,CASSVSVLAYEQYF
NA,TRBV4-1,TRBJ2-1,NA,TGCGCCAGCAGCCAAGGGAGCGAGTCCTACAATGAGCAGTTCTTC,CASSQGSESYNEQFF
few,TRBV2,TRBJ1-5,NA,TGTGCCAGCCAAAATTTTAGGAACCAGGGAATTCAGCCCCAGCATTTT,CASQNFRNQGIQPQHF
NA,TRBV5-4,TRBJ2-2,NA,TGTGCCAGCAGCCCCTCGACGGGGACACGAATACTGTTTTTT,CASSPSTGTRILFF
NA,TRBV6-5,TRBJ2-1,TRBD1,TGTGCCAGCAGTTTTCTCACCGGGACAGGCAAGAATGAGCAGTTCTTC,CASSFLTGTGKNEQFF
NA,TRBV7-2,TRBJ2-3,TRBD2,TGTGCCAGCAAACGGAACGGGGGGGCGAAAGATACGCAGTATTTT,CASKRNGGAKDTQYF